This TCR beta chain was identified in a study of breast tumors, draining lymph nodes, adjacent tissues. Breast cancer patients provided tissue from their axillary draining lymph nodes. TCRdb called the multiplex PCR reads again in MiXCR, with one record for every CDR3 protein. This sample has about 230,000 distinct CDR3 sequences, with roughly 30% found just once. Regarding the study as a whole: Data fit most tumor T cells coming from lymph node, expanding in tumor.

This clonotype was counted only a few times. Its specificity is unknown. Sequencing was done on a sample of axillary lymph node tissue. The receptor was derived from a female donor with breast cancer. Some clones in this sample may be carry-over from other donors' samples.

CDR3 amino acids: CASSISEGELIRPTYEQYF. The CDR3 DNA is TGTGCCAGCAGTATTTCAGAAGGTGAACTTATCCGACCCACCTACGAGCAGTACTTC. The chain couples TRBV28 to TRBJ2-7; D unresolved. Germline loops: CDR1 MDHEN, CDR2 SYDVKM. V lost 5 bases to trimming and J lost 2 bases, with 28 bases between them. This CDR3 is built from 19 residues. Full variable domain (missing parts from reference TRBV28 and TRBJ2-7): DVKVTQSSRYLVKRTGEKVFLECVQDMDHENMFWYRQDPGLGLRLIYFSYDVKMKEKGDIPEGYSVSREKKERFSLILESASTNQTSMYLCASSISEGELIRPTYEQYFGPGTRLTVT.